The 31 T cell receptor beta chains reported below all come from one sample, sequenced in a study of blood T cell repertoires in COVID-19. Sequenced by immunoSEQ multiplex PCR; TCRdb stores in-frame clones only, minus some. The sample records 200,000 to 300,000 clones, roughly 88% being singletons. The sequenced material came from PBMCs or T cells enriched from blood (not recorded which). The receptors shown here come from a woman between 40 and 50 years old with acute COVID-19.

The chain has TRBV9 and TRBJ2-6, with TRBD2 matching 14 bases. In germline, CDR1 is SGDLS, CDR2 YYNGEE. CDR3 length: 18 residues. V shed 3 bases, J shed 2 bases, and the junction held 4 bases outside the gene matches. The DNA for the CDR3 is TGTGCCAGCAGCGCGGGACTAGCGGGAGAACCTGGGGCCAACGTCCTGACTTTC. Protein product: CASSAGLAGEPGANVLTF.

CDR3 protein: CASSLGTPSGNEQFF. The CDR3 DNA is TGTGCCAGCAGCTTGGGGACTCCAAGCGGCAATGAGCAGTTCTTC. The chain recombines TRBV5-8 with TRBJ2-1, with D possibly matching TRBD2 (5 bases). The V end was cut by 0 bases, the J end by 6 bases, with 13 bases between. Germline CDR1 reads SGHTS; CDR2 reads YDEGEE. This CDR3 has 15 amino acids.

The genes are TRBV4-1 and TRBJ1-4; 9 nucleotides align to TRBD1. Germline values: CDR1 MGHRA, CDR2 YSYEKL. The V and J ends lost 3 bases and 8 bases, in that order; junction bases with no gene match: 10. The CDR3 sequence is 16 residues long. CDR3 in DNA: TGCGCCAGCAGCCAGGGGAGGACAGGGGTTGGCGAAAAACTGTTTTTT. This sequence encodes CASSQGRTGVGEKLFF.

V usage is TRBV7-9 and J usage is TRBJ1-1, with D possibly matching TRBD1 (6 bases). Germline CDR1 SEHNR, CDR2 FQNEAQ (reference sequence). The CDR3 length is 18 residues. V lost 0 bases, J lost 0 bases, and 17 bases lay in between. The CDR3 region is CASSLASLDSTLNTEAFF. CDR3 nucleotide sequence: TGTGCCAGCAGCTTAGCGTCCCTGGACAGCACATTGAACACTGAAGCTTTCTTT.

The chain is built from TRBV30 and TRBJ1-2; the D gene is possibly TRBD1 (5 bases). Deletions cut 3 bases from V and 4 bases from J, with 18 bases between. This CDR3 spans 15 amino acids. CDR1 and CDR2 from the germline V gene are GTSNPN and SVGIG (reference sequence). The CDR3 region is CAWRAKGRVGYGYTF. For the CDR3, the DNA is TGTGCCTGGAGGGCTAAGGGGAGGGTTGGCTATGGCTACACCTTC. Combining the CDR3 with reference TRBV30 and TRBJ1-2 gives the whole variable domain SQTIHQWPATLVQPVGSPLSLECTVEGTSNPNLYWYRQAAGRGLQLLFYSVGIGQISSEVPQNLSASRPQDRQFILSSKKLLLSDSGFYLCAWRAKGRVGYGYTFGSGTRLTVV.

This clone was seen only once. The rearrangement joins TRBV6-6 to TRBJ2-7, with 7 bases lining up with TRBD1. J gave up 2 bases and V 8 bases, and 9 bases lay outside the gene matches. CDR1 is MNHNY and CDR2 is SVGAGI in the germline V gene (reference sequence). The CDR3 covers 14 residues. The CDR3 nucleotides read TGTGCCAGCCAGGGGGACACCCCCCCCTACGAGCAGTACGTC. This sequence encodes CASQGDTPPYEQYV.

This clone was seen a single time. The chain has TRBV6-5 and TRBJ2-7; TRBD2 matches at 7 bases. The CDR3 is made up of 14 amino acids. In germline, CDR1 is MNHEY, CDR2 SVGAGI. V was clipped by 9 bases and J by 3 bases; unmatched bases: 11. The CDR3 DNA sequence: TGTGCCAGTTCAAAGCGGGGATCAATCTACGAGCAGTACGTC. It yields the protein CASSKRGSIYEQYV.

The chain recombines TRBV9 with TRBJ2-7; 7 bases align to TRBD2. This CDR3 has 15 residues. Germline V gene lookup returns CDR1 SGDLS and CDR2 YYNGEE. J lost 4 bases, V lost 0 bases, and 7 bases had no gene match. The DNA of the CDR3 is TGTGCCAGCAGCGTAGACGGGGGGTCCCCTTACGAGCAGTACTTC. Protein sequence: CASSVDGGSPYEQYF.

This chain joins TRBV4-3 and TRBJ2-2; D might be TRBD2 (6 bases). The CDR3 consists of 18 residues. Trimming took 3 bases from V and 1 from J, leaving 18 bases between them. Germline V gives CDR1 LGHNA, CDR2 YSLEER. Here the CDR3 reads CASSQGPVGSLNTGELFF. In nucleotides, the CDR3 is TGCGCCAGCAGCCAGGGACCAGTCGGGAGCCTGAACACCGGGGAGCTGTTTTTT.

The V call is TRBV7-2, the J call TRBJ2-3, with TRBD2 matching over 9 bases. J was trimmed by 5 bases and V by 5 bases; bases with no gene match: 11. Germline V gene data show CDR1 as SGHTA and CDR2 as FQGNSA. CDR3 size: 16 residues. The CDR3: CASSPLAGDPLDTQYF. The CDR3 nucleotides are TGTGCCAGCAGCCCGTTAGCGGGAGATCCCTTAGATACGCAGTATTTT.

The chain employs TRBV7-2 and TRBJ2-5, with unresolved D. This CDR3 region has 12 residues. Germline V gene sequence: CDR1 SGHTA, CDR2 FQGNSA. V was shortened by 5 bases and J by 3 bases, with 7 bases between the two germline ends. This CDR3 reads CASSHSEETQYF. For the CDR3, the DNA is TGTGCCAGCAGCCACTCCGAAGAGACCCAGTACTTC.

This clone was observed a handful of times. The CDR3 here is CASSFMPTSLGYNEQFF. CDR3 nucleotides: TGCGCCAGCAGCTTCATGCCAACTAGCTTGGGTTACAATGAGCAGTTCTTC. V usage is TRBV5-1 and J usage is TRBJ2-1; maybe TRBD2 (6 bases). Germline V gene data show CDR1 as SGHRS and CDR2 as YFSETQ. This CDR3 has 17 amino acids. Trimming took 2 bases from V and 4 from J, leaving 19 bases between them. Combining the CDR3 with reference TRBV5-1 and TRBJ2-1 gives the whole variable domain KAGVTQTPRYLIKTRGQQVTLSCSPISGHRSVSWYQQTPGQGLQFLFEYFSETQRNKGNFPGRFSGRQFSNSRSEMNVSTLELGDSALYLCASSFMPTSLGYNEQFFGPGTRLTVL.

The chain has TRBV3-1 (or the pseudogene TRBV3-2) and TRBJ1-1; the D is unclear. The CDR3 contains 16 residues. Trimming cost V 0 bases and J 7 bases, with 18 bases left between them. Germline CDR1 LGHDT, CDR2 YNNKEL (reference sequence). Here the CDR3 reads CASSQDREGVAGEAFF. DNA for the CDR3: TGTGCCAGCAGCCAAGATCGGGAGGGCGTTGCTGGTGAAGCTTTCTTT.

The rearrangement uses TRBV24-1 and TRBJ2-1; weak D call: TRBD1 (5 bases). Trimming removed 3 bases at V and 5 bases at J, with 10 bases between. The germline V gene has CDR1 KGHDR and CDR2 SFDVKD. CDR3 length: 14 amino acids. In DNA, the CDR3 is TGTGCCACCAGTGATAGCCTGGGGCACAATGAGCAGTTCTTC. It codes for CATSDSLGHNEQFF.

This chain uses TRBV9 with TRBJ2-2; 7 bases line up with TRBD1. The CDR3 is 16 amino acids. With V trimmed by 1 base and J by 0 bases, 3 bases remained unmatched. Germline V gene lookup returns CDR1 SGDLS and CDR2 YYNGEE. This CDR3 is CASSVKGASNTGELFF. In DNA, the CDR3 is TGTGCCAGCAGCGTAAAGGGGGCCTCGAACACCGGGGAGCTGTTTTTT.

The chain combines TRBV12-5 with TRBJ1-2; 8 bases match TRBD1. CDR1 is LGHNT, CDR2 FRNRAP, per germline. The trim removed 2 bases at V and 10 bases at J, leaving 12 bases unmatched. This CDR3 is 15 amino acids long. In DNA, the CDR3 is TGTGCTAGTGGTTTGTCGCCCGGGACAGGAATTCCCTACACCTTC. Amino acids: CASGLSPGTGIPYTF.

As concerns this clone: Distinct nucleotide sequences in the sample also encode this CDR3. The chain couples TRBV11-3 to TRBJ1-1; D is perhaps TRBD1 (5 bases). The CDR3 covers 13 residues. In germline, CDR1 is SGHNT, CDR2 YENEEA. V shed 5 bases and J shed 1 base, with 8 bases lying between them. CDR3 DNA: TGTGCCAGCAGCCTGGGGGGGAACACTGAAGCTTTCTTT. It codes for CASSLGGNTEAFF.

The V gene is TRBV12-5, the J gene TRBJ1-2; a weak D match, TRBD1 (6 bases). V was shortened by 9 bases and J by 4 bases, with 21 bases between the two germline ends. Germline CDR1 and CDR2: LGHNT and FRNRAP. The CDR3 has 15 amino acids. Here the CDR3 reads CASQLAGALAYGYTF. CDR3 nucleotides: TGTGCTAGCCAGCTGGCAGGGGCGCTAGCCTATGGCTACACCTTC.

In the case of this clone: The junction differs from germline at one of its ends, possibly a read error. The rearrangement uses TRBV3-1 (or the pseudogene TRBV3-2) and TRBJ1-2; no firm D call. The CDR3 runs 14 residues. Germline V CDR1 and CDR2: LGHDT, YNNKEL (reference sequence). CDR3 coding DNA: TGTGCCAGCAGCCTAACCGGGTTCACCTATGGCTGCACCTTC. This translates into CASSLTGFTYGCTF.

This clone was detected once. This chain links TRBV5-1 with TRBJ2-3; D uncertain. The V and J ends lost 5 bases and 6 bases respectively, with 13 bases between them. The CDR3 is 13 amino acids. Germline CDR1 SGHRS, CDR2 YFSETQ. The CDR3 here is CASRLVSVDTQYF. The CDR3 region has the DNA TGCGCCAGCAGACTGGTGTCTGTGGATACGCAGTATTTT.

This chain links TRBV2 with TRBJ2-1; TRBD1 matches at 7 bases. Unmatched junction bases numbered 5, after V lost 3 bases and J lost 0 bases. The CDR3 is 16 amino acids. CDR1 SNHLY and CDR2 FYNNEI come from the germline V gene. Here the CDR3 reads CASSEKGQLSYNEQFF. The CDR3 coding sequence is TGTGCCAGCAGTGAGAAGGGACAGCTCTCCTACAATGAGCAGTTCTTC. Full variable domain (remainder filled in from reference TRBV2 and TRBJ2-1): EPEVTQTPSHQVTQMGQEVILRCVPISNHLYFYWYRQILGQKVEFLVSFYNNEISEKSEIFDDQFSVERPDGSNFTLKIRSTKLEDSAMYFCASSEKGQLSYNEQFFGPGTRLTVL.

This sequence joins TRBV19 and TRBJ2-6; no firm D call. This CDR3 is 16 amino acids long. CDR1 is LNHDA, CDR2 SQIVND, per germline (reference sequence). Trimming took off 3 bases at V and 0 bases at J, with 9 bases between the two ends. The CDR3 reads CASSIPPGSGANVLTF. The CDR3 nucleotides read TGTGCCAGTAGTATCCCCCCGGGCTCTGGGGCCAACGTCCTGACTTTC.

The J gene is TRBJ2-7, the V gene TRBV3-1 (or the pseudogene TRBV3-2); perhaps TRBD2 as D (5 bases). Trimming cost V 4 bases and J 2 bases, with 12 bases left between them. Germline assignment: CDR1 LGHDT and CDR2 YNNKEL (reference sequence). The CDR3 has 14 residues. The CDR3 loop reads CASSRQFGTYEQYF. The CDR3 DNA sequence: TGTGCCAGCAGCCGACAATTCGGGACCTACGAGCAGTACTTC.

V usage is TRBV19 and J usage is TRBJ2-7, with 8 bases lining up with TRBD1. J was trimmed by 4 bases and V by 6 bases; bases with no gene match: 8. Germline V gene lookup returns CDR1 LNHDA and CDR2 SQIVND (reference sequence). The length of the CDR3 is 14 residues. As DNA, the CDR3 is TGTGCCAGTAGCCTACAGGGGGAATATTACGAGCAGTACTTC. Amino acid sequence: CASSLQGEYYEQYF.

The chain has TRBV27 and TRBJ1-4; D gene uncertain. This CDR3 spans 14 amino acids. Germline CDR1 MNHEY, CDR2 SMNVEV (reference sequence). Trimming left V 4 bases short and J 0 bases short, with 6 bases between. CDR3 nucleotides: TGTGCCAGCAGTTACAATCCAACTAATGAAAAACTGTTTTTT. It is translated as CASSYNPTNEKLFF.

This chain connects TRBV7-9 to TRBJ2-3; TRBD2 agrees at 11 bases. Trimming removed 5 bases from V and 4 bases from J; junction bases left unmatched: 8. This CDR3 comprises 16 residues. From germline, CDR1 is SEHNR and CDR2 FQNEAQ (reference sequence). DNA for the CDR3: TGTGCCAGCAGCCTGGGACTAGCGGAAAGGGCAGATACGCAGTATTTT. Protein sequence: CASSLGLAERADTQYF.

This chain uses TRBV11-3 with TRBJ2-3; TRBD2 matches at 7 bases. CDR1 and CDR2 (germline): SGHNT, YENEEA. J lost 0 bases, V lost 5 bases, and 11 bases had no gene match. The length of the CDR3 is 17 residues. This CDR3 reads CASSQRGAGRSTDTQYF. The DNA for the CDR3 is TGTGCCAGCAGCCAACGGGGAGCGGGACGAAGCACAGATACGCAGTATTTT.

Here the CDR3 reads CASSRNPSGGTDTQYF. CDR3 nucleotide sequence: TGTGCCAGCAGCCGCAACCCTAGCGGGGGCACAGATACGCAGTATTTT. This rearrangement joins TRBV7-2 to TRBJ2-3; 9 bases agree with TRBD2. This CDR3 is built from 16 residues. J was trimmed by 1 base and V by 5 bases; bases with no gene match: 7. Germline values: CDR1 SGHTA, CDR2 FQGNSA.

This rearrangement joins TRBV27 to TRBJ2-3; the D gene is possibly TRBD1 (6 bases). V lost 0 bases and J lost 0, with 10 bases in between. This CDR3 comprises 16 residues. In germline, CDR1 is MNHEY, CDR2 SMNVEV (reference sequence). The CDR3 DNA reads as TGTGCCAGCAGTTTATCTTGGGACAAAAGCACAGATACGCAGTATTTT. Encoded protein: CASSLSWDKSTDTQYF.

The V and J genes are TRBV23-1 and TRBJ1-5, with D unresolved. TRBV23-1 counts as an open reading frame of uncertain function. The CDR3 length is 16 residues. V was clipped by 11 bases and J by 0 bases, with 20 bases between them. CDR3 in amino acids: CAAREGRSHSNQPQHF. CDR3 in DNA: TGCGCCGCTAGGGAGGGCCGCTCCCATAGCAATCAGCCCCAGCATTTT.

The chain uses TRBV11-2 and TRBJ1-1; D is ambiguous. The CDR3 consists of 15 residues. Germline V CDR1 and CDR2: SGHAT, FQNNGV. V was pared by 5 bases and J by 6 bases, with 19 bases between. In DNA, the CDR3 is TGTGCCAGCAGCCAGACCGGGTTAGTTTCTTCTGAAGCTTTCTTT. Translated: CASSQTGLVSSEAFF.